These T cell receptor beta chains were read from a single sample in a study of neurological immune-mediated disorders. Each CDR3 protein gets one entry after TCRdb re-called the 5' RACE reads with MiXCR. The data contain approximately 85,000 distinct CDR3 sequences, roughly 4.5% of them seen just once; the ten biggest clones take up 5% to 6%. Input material: PBMCs. The receptors come from a woman aged 55 to 70 with multiple sclerosis. The CDR3 runs from the conserved cysteine through the conserved F or W. Fields, in order: J gene, D gene, V gene, clone size, CDR3 DNA, CDR3 protein. The D gene is left open where the match is weak. Clone size is shown for a subset of rows, as once, few, many or a class of expanded clone.

TRBJ1-4	.	TRBV11-2	many	TGTGCCAGCAGCTCCTCCGGGAGTGGGAGTGAAAAACTGTTTTTT	CASSSSGSGSEKLFF
TRBJ2-2	.	TRBV3-1	few	TGTGCCAGCACCCGGAACGTTGGAGCGGGCACCACCGGGGAGCTGTTTTTT	CASTRNVGAGTTGELFF
TRBJ2-7	TRBD1	TRBV6-6	.	TGTGCCAGCAGTCCGACAGGGATTAATTACGAGCAGTACTTC	CASSPTGINYEQYF
TRBJ1-6	TRBD1	TRBV7-9	many	TGTGCCAGCAGCTTAGGGACAGGGCAAAATTCACCCCTCCACTTT	CASSLGTGQNSPLHF
TRBJ1-2	.	TRBV6-2/TRBV6-3	many	TGTGCCAGCAGTGAACGGCCGGCCCGCGGGTATGGCTACACCTTC	CASSERPARGYGYTF
TRBJ1-4	.	TRBV20-1	many	TGCAGTGCTAGAAAATTGACACGGACAGTTAATGAAAAACTGTTTTTT	CSARKLTRTVNEKLFF
TRBJ2-2	.	TRBV7-2	many	TGTGCCAGCAGCCCCAGGCTAGCGTTTCGCACCGGGGAGCTGTTTTTT	CASSPRLAFRTGELFF
TRBJ2-7	TRBD1	TRBV20-1	many	TGCAGTGCCAGACAGGGGGTCTCCTACGAGCAGTACTTC	CSARQGVSYEQYF
TRBJ2-1	TRBD2	TRBV5-1	many	TGCGCCAGCAGCTTGAGCGGGAACAATGAGCAGTTCTTC	CASSLSGNNEQFF
TRBJ1-4	.	TRBV20-1	many	TGCAGTGCCAGGGAAGGACAAACTAATGAAAAACTGTTTTTT	CSAREGQTNEKLFF
TRBJ2-5	.	TRBV5-1	many	TGCGCCAGCAGCTTTTTTCAGGTGTACAGCCAAGAGACCCAGTACTTC	CASSFFQVYSQETQYF
TRBJ2-3	.	TRBV2	.	TGTGCCAGCAGTGAGGGCAGGGAGCTGACGCAGTATTTT	CASSEGRELTQYF
TRBJ1-1	TRBD1	TRBV20-1	many	TGCAGTGCAGACCGGACAGGGATGAACACTGAAGCTTTCTTT	CSADRTGMNTEAFF
TRBJ1-2	.	TRBV20-1	many	TGCAGTGCTAAGACGGAGGGTAGCGATCTCTATGGCTACACCTTC	CSAKTEGSDLYGYTF
TRBJ1-2	.	TRBV3-1	many	TGTGCCAGCAGCCAAGGCCAGGCTGGCTATGGCTACACCTTC	CASSQGQAGYGYTF
TRBJ2-1	.	TRBV6-2/TRBV6-3	many	TGTGCCAGCAGACTGAGGGGGGGCCCGAATGAGCAGTTCTTC	CASRLRGGPNEQFF
TRBJ1-3	TRBD1	TRBV9	many	TGTGCCAGCAGCGTTCAACAGGGGGGGGGCTCTGGAAACACCATATATTTT	CASSVQQGGGSGNTIYF
TRBJ2-5	.	TRBV21-1	many	TGTGCCAGTCGACCGGCGGACCACCAAGAGACCCAGTACTTC	CASRPADHQETQYF
TRBJ2-1	TRBD1	TRBV20-1	many	TGCAGTGCTAGACTGACAGGGGGCCCCTACAATGAGCAGTTCTTC	CSARLTGGPYNEQFF
TRBJ1-3	.	TRBV5-6	many	TGTGCCAGCAGCTTACCAGGTGCCTCTGGAAACACCATATATTTT	CASSLPGASGNTIYF
TRBJ2-7	.	TRBV20-1	many	TGCAGTGCTAGTGCACAGGGTGGCCCCTACGAGCAGTACTTC	CSASAQGGPYEQYF
TRBJ2-1	TRBD2	TRBV20-1	many	TGCAGTGCGCAACTAGCGGGGGGCGGGAGCTCCTACAATGAGCAGTTCTTC	CSAQLAGGGSSYNEQFF
TRBJ1-1	.	TRBV29-1	many	TGCAGCGTTGAAAGGGGGGAGACTGAAGCTTTCTTT	CSVERGETEAFF
TRBJ2-7	.	TRBV2	many	TGTGCCAGCAGTATCCAGACAGCGGACGAGCAGTACTTC	CASSIQTADEQYF
TRBJ2-3	.	TRBV7-2	many	TGTGCCAGCAGCTTAGCGTTAACTAGCACAGATACGCAGTATTTT	CASSLALTSTDTQYF
TRBJ2-3	TRBD2	TRBV12-3/TRBV12-4	many	TGTGCCAGCGGCTCCGGGACTAGCGGGGCCTCTGCACGAGATACGCAGTATTTT	CASGSGTSGASARDTQYF
TRBJ2-3	TRBD1	TRBV5-1	many	TGCGCCAGCAGCTCGACGACAGGGCCGGGGGATACGCAGTATTTT	CASSSTTGPGDTQYF
TRBJ2-5	TRBD2	TRBV11-2	many	TGTGCCAGCAGCTTACGGGGGGGCCCTGGGGAGACCCAGTACTTC	CASSLRGGPGETQYF
TRBJ1-1	.	TRBV29-1	many	TGCAGCGTTGAAAGGAAACCTAACACTGAAGCTTTCTTT	CSVERKPNTEAFF
TRBJ2-7	.	TRBV7-9	many	TGTGCCAGCAGCTTAGACGGACCCTCCTACGAGCAGTACTTC	CASSLDGPSYEQYF
TRBJ1-2	.	TRBV6-1	many	TGTGCCAGCAGTGAAACCCCGGGAGTTAACTATGGCTACACCTTC	CASSETPGVNYGYTF
TRBJ2-7	.	TRBV5-1	.	TGCGCCAGCAGCTTGGGTCGGAGCTCCTACGAGCAGTACTTC	CASSLGRSSYEQYF
TRBJ2-2	TRBD2	TRBV7-2	many	TGTGCCAGCAGCCTGACTAGCGGGGGGCTCACCGGGGAGCTGTTTTTT	CASSLTSGGLTGELFF
TRBJ1-2	.	TRBV5-1	many	TGCGCCAGCAGCTTGGAGGGACTGACTATGAAGGGCTACACCTTC	CASSLEGLTMKGYTF
TRBJ2-6	.	TRBV5-6	many	TGTGCCAGCAGCTTGGGGTCCCGGGGATCGGCCTCTGGGGCCAACGTCCTGACTTTC	CASSLGSRGSASGANVLTF
TRBJ2-3	TRBD2	TRBV5-6	many	TGTGCCAGCAGTCAGGGACTAGCGTCCGATACGCAGTATTTT	CASSQGLASDTQYF
TRBJ2-1	.	TRBV5-6	many	TGTGCCAGCAGCTTGGGCGGGGGCCCCGTCCTCGGGGGGCAGTTCTTC	CASSLGGGPVLGGQFF
TRBJ1-5	.	TRBV9	many	TGTGCCAGCAGCCCTCAGGGTTTTAGCAATCAGCCCCAGCATTTT	CASSPQGFSNQPQHF
TRBJ2-7	TRBD1	TRBV28	many	TGTGCCAGCAGACGCCAGGGGGACTCCTACGAGCAGTACTTC	CASRRQGDSYEQYF
TRBJ2-5	TRBD2	TRBV20-1	many	TGCAGTGTGGATTTACTAGCGGGGGTGGAGACCCAGTACTTC	CSVDLLAGVETQYF
TRBJ1-2	TRBD1	TRBV19	many	TGTGCCAGTGGGGACAGGGACCATTCCGGCTACACCTTC	CASGDRDHSGYTF
TRBJ1-1	.	TRBV14	many	TGTGCCAGCAGCCGAATAGGGGTTGGCACTGAAGCTTTCTTT	CASSRIGVGTEAFF
TRBJ2-7	.	TRBV5-1	many	TGCGCCAGCAGCCTGGATCTAGGGATGAACTACGAGCAGTACTTC	CASSLDLGMNYEQYF
TRBJ2-7	.	TRBV11-3	few	TGTGCCAGCAGCTTAGGAACCTCAGGGTCATCCTACGAGCAGTACTTC	CASSLGTSGSSYEQYF
TRBJ2-1	TRBD2	TRBV5-1	many	TGCGCCAGCAGCTTGCCCGGGACTAGCGCGGGCAATGAGCAGTTCTTC	CASSLPGTSAGNEQFF
TRBJ2-3	TRBD2	TRBV5-1	many	TGCGCCAGCAGCTTGAGCGCGCTAGCGGGGGGCTCAAGCACAGATACGCAGTATTTT	CASSLSALAGGSSTDTQYF
TRBJ2-1	.	TRBV5-5	.	TGTGCCAGCAGCTTGATCCCAGGGACCTACAATGAGCAGTTCTTC	CASSLIPGTYNEQFF
TRBJ1-2	.	TRBV20-1	many	TGCAGTGCCAGGACAGATAAAGGCTACACCTTC	CSARTDKGYTF